What follows describes a single T cell receptor (beta chain). What this receptor recognizes is not known. The record has no base qualities; no much larger clone is one base away. The trial excluded patients who had a history of autoimmune disease or were on systemic immunosuppression. In every dose cohort, peripheral blood was drawn for TCR sequencing at baseline, cycle 4 day 1, and cycle 7 day 1. The samples were drawn from a first-in-human, open-label, multicenter phase I dose-escalation trial of ivuxolimab. Adults with locally advanced or metastatic melanoma, renal cell, hepatocellular, or head and neck squamous cell carcinoma were enrolled in the trial. Before TCR sequencing, CD4+ T cells and CD8+ T cells were sorted from peripheral blood as separate populations. Genomic DNA was extracted from sorted cells for sequencing of the TCRbeta CDR3 region. The immunoSEQ Assay was used for sequencing of TCRbeta CDR3 regions. In its TCRdb copy, this immuneACCESS table keeps in-frame sequences only and misses some clones. Where compared with another copy, unresolved V genes explain less than half of these, and the others have no known cause. This sample is represented by fewer than 35,000 clones; approximately 90% of them were singletons. Of the sample, over 8.5% falls within the top ten clones.

This sample was taken from a study of OX40 agonist ivuxolimab in advanced cancers. In terms of the full investigation: Ivuxolimab was an agonistic, fully human IgG2 monoclonal antibody directed against OX40 (CD134), a costimulatory receptor. Intravenous ivuxolimab was administered to patients every 2 weeks at six dose levels: 0.01, 0.1, 0.3, 1.5, 3 and 10 mg/kg. Among the approximately 50 dose-escalation patients, around 19 had hepatocellular carcinoma, approximately 15 melanoma, 9 renal cell carcinoma and 9 head and neck cancer. In the dose-escalation cohort, more than 75% of patients were male, and the mean age was around 60 years, with a range of about 20 to 90. Patients were allowed to have had prior anti-PD-1, anti-PD-L1 or anti-CTLA-4 therapy, and around 41% of the dose-escalation patients had previously received checkpoint inhibitors. Partial responses were achieved by three dose-escalation patients, of whom one had hepatocellular carcinoma and two had cutaneous melanoma. The point of sequencing TCRbeta in the periphery was to test whether ivuxolimab changed TCR sequence diversity and drove clonal T-cell expansion. The paper covers the monotherapy dose-escalation part of the phase I ivuxolimab trial, which included N of about 50 patients. Results and caveats for the whole study, not just this receptor: Low levels of normalized T-cell clonal expansion were also seen in some nonresponding patients. In the 0.1-3.0 mg/kg groups, partial responders were among the patients with the lowest normalized peripheral clonal expansion, particularly in CD8+ T cells. The antigen specificity of the peripheral T cells that underwent clonal expansion was not determined. At doses of 0.1 to 3.0 mg/kg, clonal expansion of both CD4+ and CD8+ T cells in blood was seen between baseline and week 6. After ivuxolimab, more expanded clones were found on average in CD8+ T cells than in CD4+ T cells.

V is pruned by 5 bases and J by 1 base, leaving 5 bases of the junction without a gene match. CDR1 and CDR2 (MNHEY, SVGAGI) derive from the germline V gene. The CDR3 runs 15 amino acids, cysteine and phenylalanine included. Only CDR3 DNA remains: 45 bases, in frame from the first base. The sample was CD4+ or CD8+ T cells sorted from blood, taken in a trial of the OX40 agonist ivuxolimab. Recombination linked TRBV6-5 to TRBJ2-1; 7 bases in the middle match TRBD1. The sequence derives from an adult with an advanced solid tumor such as melanoma, head and neck, liver or kidney cancer. The CDR3 protein: CASSRQGLSYNEQFF. The DNA is as follows: TGTGCCAGCAGTCGACAGGGTCTGTCCTACAATGAGCAGTTCTTC.